Each of the 23 T cell receptor beta chains below was sequenced from the same sample in a study of T cells in Graves' hyperthyroidism and ophthalmopathy. RNA transcripts provided the source from which TCR beta CDR3 regions were amplified. The primer set for the first-round RT-PCR of the TCR CDR3 was HTBI. From the multiplex PCR reads, TCRdb called clonotypes with MiXCR, one entry per CDR3 protein. Of some 370,000 distinct CDR3 sequences detected, more than 12% appear once; the ten largest clones hold around 28%. The sequenced material came from blood. Source of these receptors: a man between 45 and 60 years old with Graves' ophthalmopathy.

This clonotype was seen many times. The J gene is TRBJ2-2, the V gene TRBV20-1; no clear D. Germline V gene sequence: CDR1 DFQATT, CDR2 SNEGSKA (reference sequence). V lost 3 bases and J 2 bases, leaving 10 bases between the germline ends. This CDR3 has 14 amino acids. The chain's CDR3 is CSASGRRNTGELFF. The CDR3 DNA reads TGCAGTGCTAGCGGACGGCGAAACACCGGGGAGCTGTTTTTT.

J is TRBJ1-1 and V is TRBV11-2; D remains ambiguous. The CDR3 has 11 amino acids. With 3 bases removed from V and 7 bases from J, the gap between germline ends came to 6 bases. Germline V CDR1 and CDR2: SGHAT, FQNNGV. CDR3 nucleotide sequence: TGTGCCAGCAGCTTGGCGGGTGAAGCTTTCTTT. This sequence encodes CASSLAGEAFF. Filled out from reference TRBV11-2 and TRBJ1-1, the complete variable domain reads EAGVAQSPRYKIIEKRQSVAFWCNPISGHATLYWYQQILGQGPKLLIQFQNNGVVDDSQLPKDRFSAERLKGVDSTLKIQPAKLEDSAVYLCASSLAGEAFFGQGTRLTVV.

This chain connects TRBV2 to TRBJ1-1; 12 bases are shared with TRBD1. J lost 4 bases, V lost 3 bases, and 6 bases had no gene match. Germline V gene lookup returns CDR1 SNHLY and CDR2 FYNNEI. The CDR3 sequence is 16 residues long. The CDR3 sequence: CASSDRDRGLITEAFF. CDR3 nucleotide sequence: TGTGCCAGCAGTGATCGGGACAGGGGGCTCATCACTGAAGCTTTCTTT. Using reference TRBV2 and TRBJ1-1 for the parts outside the CDR3, the full variable domain is EPEVTQTPSHQVTQMGQEVILRCVPISNHLYFYWYRQILGQKVEFLVSFYNNEISEKSEIFDDQFSVERPDGSNFTLKIRSTKLEDSAMYFCASSDRDRGLITEAFFGQGTRLTVV.

The V and J genes are TRBV28 and TRBJ1-5; D is ambiguous. The ends were cut back, 0 bases at V and 4 bases at J, with 7 bases in the middle. Germline values: CDR1 MDHEN, CDR2 SYDVKM. The CDR3 length is 14 residues. The CDR3 DNA sequence: TGTGCCAGCAGTTTATGGGAAAGAAATCAGCCCCAGCATTTT. Translating gives CASSLWERNQPQHF.

The genes are TRBV6-2 or TRBV6-3 and TRBJ2-3; D possibly corresponds to TRBD1 (6 bases). Per germline, CDR1 MNHEY and CDR2 SVGEGT. The CDR3 is 16 residues long. V was cut by 6 bases and J by 6 bases, with 22 bases left in between. CDR3: CASRSPRTDPWDTQYF. In nucleotides, the CDR3 is TGTGCCAGCAGGTCCCCCAGGACAGATCCTTGGGATACGCAGTATTTT.

This clonotype was picked up many times. V usage is TRBV7-2 and J usage is TRBJ1-1; D not resolved. V shed 5 bases and J shed 0 bases, with 13 bases lying between them. The CDR3 covers 15 residues. The germline gives CDR1 SGHTA, CDR2 FQGNSA. CDR3 region: CASSPNPGVNTEAFF. CDR3 sequence (DNA): TGTGCCAGCAGCCCCAACCCCGGAGTGAACACTGAAGCTTTCTTT.

In DNA, the CDR3 is TGTGCCAGCAGCTCCCGACTAGCGGGATCACCCCAGTACTTC. Protein: CASSSRLAGSPQYF. This chain uses TRBV11-2 with TRBJ2-5; 11 nucleotides match TRBD2. Trimming removed 4 bases from V and 9 bases from J; junction bases left unmatched: 7. Looked up from germline, CDR1 is SGHAT and CDR2 is FQNNGV. The CDR3 loop spans 14 amino acids.

The table lists this clonotype with many counts. The rearrangement links TRBV18 to TRBJ1-3; possible D gene TRBD1, 6 bases. This CDR3 contains 15 residues. In germline, CDR1 is KGHSH, CDR2 LQKENI. The germline V and J ends were trimmed by 5 bases and 0 bases, with 11 bases remaining between them. CDR3 nucleotides: TGTGCCAGCTCAGCCACAGGGCTCTCTGGAAACACCATATATTTT. It encodes CASSATGLSGNTIYF.

This chain links TRBV28 with TRBJ1-4, with 8 bases aligning to TRBD1. The trim removed 1 base at V and 4 bases at J, leaving 2 bases unmatched. The length of the CDR3 is 15 residues. The germline gives CDR1 MDHEN, CDR2 SYDVKM. The CDR3 bases are TGTGCCAGCAGTTTATCAGGGGGCTATAATGAAAAACTGTTTTTT. Translation gives CASSLSGGYNEKLFF.

This rearrangement joins TRBV4-2 to TRBJ2-2, with a tentative D call TRBD2 (6 bases). This CDR3 has 16 amino acids. Germline loops: CDR1 LGHNA, CDR2 YNFKEQ. V dropped 0 bases and J dropped 3 bases, with 11 bases sitting between them. In DNA, the CDR3 is TGTGCCAGCAGCCAAGATTATAGCGGAGACACCGGGGAGCTGTTTTTT. Translated, it gives CASSQDYSGDTGELFF.

This chain joins TRBV30 and TRBJ2-1; D is unresolved. Trimming took 0 bases from V and 1 from J, leaving 10 bases between them. The germline V gene has CDR1 GTSNPN and CDR2 SVGIG (reference sequence). The CDR3 covers 15 residues. CDR3 loop: CAWSVSWNSYNEQFF. CDR3 DNA: TGTGCCTGGAGTGTATCGTGGAATTCCTACAATGAGCAGTTCTTC.

This clonotype was seen ten or more times. V is TRBV3-1 and J is TRBJ1-1, with D maybe TRBD1 (5 bases). Trimming took 1 base from V and 5 from J, leaving 11 bases between them. Germline V lookup: CDR1 LGHDT, CDR2 YNNKEL (reference sequence). This CDR3 contains 14 residues. The CDR3 DNA follows: TGTGCCAGCAGCCAAGGAGGAGGGGCGACTGAAGCTTTCTTT. This gives the protein CASSQGGGATEAFF.

This clonotype came up many times. The chain is built from TRBV5-1 and TRBJ1-2, with TRBD1 matching 9 bases. Trimming took 1 base from V and 8 from J; bases not matched to a gene: 9. CDR1 is SGHRS and CDR2 is YFSETQ in the germline V gene. The CDR3 has 15 amino acids. In DNA form, the CDR3 reads TGCGCCAGCAGCTTGACAGGGACAGGGTTGGAAGGCTACACCTTC. This sequence encodes CASSLTGTGLEGYTF.

The V and J genes are TRBV9 and TRBJ2-7; D gene uncertain. The germline gives CDR1 SGDLS, CDR2 YYNGEE. This CDR3 comprises 13 residues. V lost 3 bases and J 4 bases, leaving 11 bases between the germline ends. As DNA, the CDR3 is TGTGCCAGCAGCGGCCCTGAAGGTTACGAGCAGTACTTC. It encodes CASSGPEGYEQYF.

This clonotype has ten or more counts. The chain recombines TRBV5-1 with TRBJ2-1; TRBD2 aligns across 10 bases. Germline lookup yields CDR1 SGHRS and CDR2 YFSETQ. V lost 5 bases, J lost 5 bases, and 4 bases stayed unmatched. The CDR3 runs to 14 residues. The CDR3 loop is CASRSGRADNEQFF. DNA of the CDR3: TGCGCCAGCAGAAGCGGGAGGGCCGACAATGAGCAGTTCTTC.

Only a few counts were recorded for this clonotype. This chain uses TRBV20-1 with TRBJ2-1, with 7 bases matching TRBD1. The CDR3 loop spans 15 amino acids. J lost 6 bases, V lost 5 bases, and 13 bases had no gene match. Germline loops: CDR1 DFQATT, CDR2 SNEGSKA (reference sequence). The CDR3 DNA reads TGCAGTGCTCGATCGAACCGGGACAGAGTCAATGAGCAGTTCTTC. Its protein is CSARSNRDRVNEQFF.

Details on this clonotype: This sequence may be a read error, since a much larger clone differs from it by one base. The conserved phenylalanine or tryptophan is not found at the CDR3 terminus, so this likely reflects a read error. The chain uses TRBV20-1 and TRBJ2-7; 7 bases are shared with TRBD1. The CDR3 sequence is 15 residues long. V shed 6 bases, J shed 0 bases, and the junction held 11 bases outside the gene matches. The germline CDR1 and CDR2 sequences are DFQATT and SNEGSKA (reference sequence). Written as DNA, the CDR3 is TGCAGTGCCACCACCGGGACAGAGATCTCCTACGAGCAGTACTAC. Its protein product is CSATTGTEISYEQYY.

The chain recombines TRBV27 with TRBJ2-3; 10 positions match TRBD2. V lost 0 bases to trimming and J lost 1 base; unmatched junction nucleotides: 13. The CDR3 consists of 20 residues. Germline V CDR1 and CDR2: MNHEY, SMNVEV (reference sequence). The CDR3 is CASSLSSASGRVVGTDTQYF. The CDR3 DNA reads as TGTGCCAGCAGTTTATCGTCTGCCAGCGGGAGGGTCGTTGGCACAGATACGCAGTATTTT.

Of note for this clonotype: The junction departs from germline at one end; a sequencing error may be responsible. The chain links TRBV2 to TRBJ2-5; D is uncertain. CDR1 and CDR2 from the germline V gene are SNHLY and FYNNEI. This CDR3 is built from 14 residues. This chain's CDR3 is CASTLRHPQGTQYF. The CDR3 bases are TGTGCCAGCACCCTGCGACACCCCCAAGGGACCCAGTACTTC.

There are many counts of this clonotype. The V gene is TRBV7-9, the J gene TRBJ2-3; TRBD1 aligns across 10 bases. Germline-derived CDR1 and CDR2 are SEHNR and FQNEAQ (reference sequence). Losses at the gene ends were 5 bases for V and 5 bases for J; bases not matched to a gene: 7. The CDR3 has 15 amino acids. This CDR3 reads CASSERQGAGDTQYF. CDR3 coding DNA: TGTGCCAGCAGCGAAAGACAGGGGGCTGGAGATACGCAGTATTTT.

This clonotype was seen repeatedly, ten times or more. The chain couples TRBV7-3 to TRBJ1-1, with 8 positions matching TRBD1. Germline CDR1 reads SGHTA; CDR2 reads FQGTGA. V was pared by 0 bases and J by 5 bases, with 5 bases of the junction left unmatched. The CDR3 runs 15 residues. The CDR3 DNA follows: TGTGCCAGCAGCTTAACAACAGGGGGGGGGACTGAAGCTTTCTTT. Encoded protein: CASSLTTGGGTEAFF.

The rearrangement joins TRBV7-9 to TRBJ2-3, with 9 bases matching TRBD2. The CDR3 consists of 14 residues. Trimming took 5 bases from V and 4 from J; bases not matched to a gene: 4. The V gene's germline CDR1 is SEHNR and CDR2 FQNEAQ (reference sequence). CDR3 sequence reads: CASSPAGGSDTQYF. The CDR3 nucleotides are TGTGCCAGCAGCCCGGCGGGGGGGTCAGATACGCAGTATTTT.

CDR3 sequence reads: CASSERTGRSYEQYF. The CDR3 coding sequence is TGTGCCAGCAGTGAAAGGACCGGACGGTCCTACGAGCAGTACTTC. The chain is built from TRBV2 and TRBJ2-7; D is uncertain. Trimming shortened V by 2 bases and J by 1 base, and 12 bases separated the two germline ends. This CDR3 has 15 residues. Per the germline V gene, CDR1 is SNHLY and CDR2 is FYNNEI.